This T cell receptor (beta chain) appears in the sequencing data of a study of blood T cell repertoires in COVID-19. Study details: From T cells, B-cell-depleted T cells, or PBMCs came the material, which was cDNA or gDNA.

The CDR3 has 13 residues. V was shortened by 0 bases and J by 3 bases, with 5 bases between the two germline ends. Enrolment of Seattle patients took place during active infection, and they were followed longitudinally. Per the study methods: Estimation of nucleated cell counts relied on the amplification of reference gene primers. The repertoire was sequenced with immunoSEQ multiplex PCR; TCRdb's copy has only in-frame clones and lacks some. That table gives V, J and clone size, and the DNA gave D and trimming. The profile shows some 220,000 clones, roughly 85% of them singletons. This clone has a handful of counts.

Sequenced input: peripheral blood. This receptor was taken from a woman aged 70-85 years with COVID-19, enrolled during active disease. The chain recombines TRBV12-3 or TRBV12-4 with TRBJ1-2; D is uncertain. CDR3 region: CASSLAPDYGYTF. The CDR3 bases are TGTGCCAGCAGTTTAGCGCCAGACTATGGCTACACCTTC.